The 24 T cell receptor beta chains given below trace back to one sample, sequenced in a study of T cells in localized non-small cell lung cancer. Clones were sequenced by immunoSEQ multiplex PCR, and TCRdb holds only the in-frame ones, with some missing. In the table there are approximately 1,200 clones, approximately 39% of which are singletons. Sample: lung tumor tissue, taken before any cancer treatment. The receptors derive from a woman aged 35 to 69 with stage I lung adenocarcinoma.

This clone was seen a few times. V usage is TRBV27 and J usage is TRBJ1-5; D remains unclear. Germline V CDR1 and CDR2: MNHEY, SMNVEV (reference sequence). V was clipped by 2 bases and J by 4 bases, with 6 bases between them. The CDR3 is 13 residues long. The CDR3 is CASSLMSNQPQHF. The CDR3 DNA reads as TGTGCCAGCAGTTTAATGAGTAATCAGCCCCAGCATTTT.

This chain joins TRBV14 and TRBJ1-1; TRBD1 might be the D (6 bases). Germline values: CDR1 SGHDN, CDR2 FVKESK. The CDR3 is made up of 13 amino acids. Trimming took 8 bases from V and 1 from J, leaving 11 bases between them. The CDR3 loop reads CASLRRGNTEAFF. CDR3 DNA: TGTGCCAGCCTTCGCAGGGGGAACACTGAAGCTTTCTTT.

The V gene is TRBV2, the J gene TRBJ1-1; no definite D call. Trimming took 1 base from V and 0 from J, leaving 9 bases between them. The CDR3 covers 15 residues. In germline, CDR1 is SNHLY, CDR2 FYNNEI. The CDR3 coding sequence is TGTGCCAGCAGTGAAGTGGCCATAATGAACACTGAAGCTTTCTTT. It codes for CASSEVAIMNTEAFF.

The CDR3 spells CASSFGGGLNTEAFF. CDR3 bases: TGTGCCAGCAGCTTTGGGGGGGGACTGAACACTGAAGCTTTCTTT. The genes are TRBV11-3 and TRBJ1-1, with TRBD1 as a possible D gene (5 bases). V lost 3 bases to trimming and J lost 0 bases, with 11 bases between them. This CDR3 contains 15 residues. CDR1 is SGHNT, CDR2 YENEEA, per germline.

The chain joins TRBV19 to TRBJ1-1; D ambiguous. Trimming left V 10 bases short and J 6 bases short, with 18 bases between. Germline values: CDR1 LNHDA, CDR2 SQIVND (reference sequence). The CDR3 covers 13 residues. The CDR3 is CATQRPNIPEAFF. The DNA of the CDR3 is TGTGCCACCCAGAGACCGAATATTCCTGAAGCTTTCTTT.

The chain has TRBV6-8 and TRBJ1-2; 9 positions agree with TRBD1. CDR1 is MNHGY and CDR2 is SAAAGT in the germline V gene. CDR3 size: 15 residues. V lost 4 bases to trimming and J lost 4 bases; unmatched junction nucleotides: 7. CDR3 DNA: TGTGCCAGCAGTTCCCAGACAGGGGGATTCTATGGCTACACCTTC. Translating it yields CASSSQTGGFYGYTF.

This chain links TRBV29-1 with TRBJ2-3; no reliable D call. Between the trimmed V and J ends, which lost 3 bases and 4 bases, there was a span of 8 bases. CDR3 length: 12 amino acids. CDR1 is SQVTM, CDR2 ANQGSEA, per germline. CDR3 bases: TGCAGCGTTGAGGGCCGACCAGATACGCAGTATTTT. The encoded protein is CSVEGRPDTQYF.

This clone is medium-sized (0.01 to 0.1%) in the sample. V usage is TRBV11-3 and J usage is TRBJ2-5; the D gene is possibly TRBD1 (5 bases). The V and J ends lost 7 bases and 4 bases respectively, with 19 bases between them. CDR1 is SGHNT, CDR2 YENEEA, per germline. This CDR3 is 15 amino acids long. This chain's CDR3 is CASTLDSRVAETQYF. Here the CDR3 DNA reads TGTGCCAGCACACTCGACAGTAGGGTAGCAGAGACCCAGTACTTC.

Sample share makes this clone medium-sized. The CDR3 DNA reads TGTGCCAGCAGCCCGACTAGCGGGAGTTTTGAGCAGTTCTTC. Translating it yields CASSPTSGSFEQFF. The V call is TRBV11-3, the J call TRBJ2-1; 12 nucleotides agree with TRBD2. Germline V lookup: CDR1 SGHNT, CDR2 YENEEA. Losses at the gene ends were 5 bases for V and 9 bases for J; bases not matched to a gene: 5. CDR3 length equals 14 residues. Drawing the rest from reference TRBV11-3 and TRBJ2-1, the complete variable domain is EAGVVQSPRYKIIEKKQPVAFWCNPISGHNTLYWYLQNLGQGPELLIRYENEEAVDDSQLPKDRFSAERLKGVDSTLKIQPAELGDSAVYLCASSPTSGSFEQFFGPGTRLTVL.

This rearrangement joins TRBV19 to TRBJ1-2; a weak D match, TRBD1 (5 bases). The CDR3 is 15 residues long. V was shortened by 0 bases and J by 6 bases, with 14 bases between the two germline ends. CDR1 and CDR2 from the germline V gene are LNHDA and SQIVND (reference sequence). CDR3 sequence reads: CASSIDHQGGDGYTF. In DNA, the CDR3 is TGTGCCAGTAGTATAGACCATCAGGGTGGGGATGGCTACACCTTC.

The chain joins TRBV11-3 to TRBJ2-7; 11 nucleotides align to TRBD2. The CDR3 is made up of 17 amino acids. Trimming at V came to 5 bases and at J to 3 bases, leaving 12 bases not matched to a gene. The germline V gene encodes CDR1 SGHNT and CDR2 YENEEA. CDR3 amino acids: CASSQVGFTSGSYEQYF. CDR3 DNA: TGTGCCAGCAGCCAAGTTGGATTCACTAGCGGGAGCTACGAGCAGTACTTC.

The chain combines TRBV14 with TRBJ1-2; tentatively, D is TRBD1 (6 bases). Trimming pared 3 bases from V and 6 bases from J, leaving 11 bases between. The CDR3 loop spans 13 amino acids. Germline V lookup: CDR1 SGHDN, CDR2 FVKESK. DNA for the CDR3: TGTGCCAGCAGCCACCCGAGGGGGGATGGCTACACCTTC. Protein: CASSHPRGDGYTF.

This clone has a handful of counts. The chain recombines TRBV30 with TRBJ2-2; TRBD1 is a possible D gene (5 bases). CDR1 and CDR2 (germline): GTSNPN, SVGIG (reference sequence). V gave up 4 bases and J gave up 7 bases, with 10 bases separating them. The CDR3 length is 12 residues. The CDR3 reads CAWTSQGGELFF. CDR3 bases: TGTGCCTGGACCTCTCAGGGCGGGGAGCTGTTTTTT.

The chain carries TRBV19 and TRBJ1-2; TRBD1 is a possible D gene (5 bases). Trimming pared 5 bases from V and 7 bases from J, leaving 14 bases between. Germline CDR1 and CDR2: LNHDA and SQIVND (reference sequence). The CDR3 covers 13 residues. For the CDR3, the DNA is TGTGCCAGTAGTCGGGGACGGGGGTCTGGCTACACCTTC. Translating gives CASSRGRGSGYTF.

This clone turned up a few times. The rearrangement joins TRBV9 to TRBJ1-3; unclear D gene. Trimming removed 5 bases at V and 3 bases at J, with 12 bases between. The CDR3 extends over 14 amino acids. Germline V gene lookup returns CDR1 SGDLS and CDR2 YYNGEE. CDR3: CASSVSGDGNTIYF. The CDR3, as DNA: TGTGCCAGCAGTGTGTCCGGGGATGGAAACACCATATATTTT.

The rearrangement links TRBV19 to TRBJ2-3; 10 positions agree with TRBD2. V dropped 6 bases and J dropped 0; count of bases not matched to a gene: 3. Germline V lookup: CDR1 LNHDA, CDR2 SQIVND (reference sequence). The CDR3 loop spans 15 amino acids. CDR3 loop: CASRQAGGSTDTQYF. The CDR3 DNA reads as TGTGCCAGTAGGCAAGCGGGAGGGAGCACAGATACGCAGTATTTT.

This clone rates as medium-sized. The chain carries TRBV10-3 and TRBJ2-1; 10 bases map to TRBD1. CDR1 ENHRY and CDR2 SYGVKD come from the germline V gene. The ends lost 0 bases at V and 8 bases at J; junction bases unmatched: 1. This CDR3 contains 14 residues. The CDR3 bases are TGTGCCATCAGTGAGTCGACAGGGGGCTATGAGCAGTTCTTC. It yields the protein CAISESTGGYEQFF.

This clone was observed a handful of times. The chain joins TRBV9 to TRBJ1-5; the D gene is possibly TRBD1 (6 bases). Germline assignment: CDR1 SGDLS and CDR2 YYNGEE. This CDR3 has 12 amino acids. V lost 5 bases to trimming and J lost 12 bases, with 15 bases between them. Written as DNA, the CDR3 is TGTGCCAGCAGTGAACGGGGGCAACGCCAGCATTTT. This gives the protein CASSERGQRQHF.

This clone is classed as medium-sized. This chain joins TRBV11-3 and TRBJ2-1; D not certain. CDR3 length: 14 residues. In germline, CDR1 is SGHNT, CDR2 YENEEA. The V end was cut by 0 bases, the J end by 8 bases, with 11 bases between. The CDR3 DNA reads TGTGCCAGCAGCTTAGACGGCCCGCTTGATGAGCAGTTCTTC. It specifies CASSLDGPLDEQFF.

This clone was seen a single time. V and J are TRBV5-1 and TRBJ2-1; TRBD2 agrees at 8 bases. The CDR3 runs 15 residues. CDR1 and CDR2 (germline): SGHRS, YFSETQ. V dropped 0 bases and J dropped 8; count of bases not matched to a gene: 7. CDR3 nucleotides: TGCGCCAGCAGCTTGGAGGGACTAGACCTGGATGAGCAGTTCTTC. It is translated as CASSLEGLDLDEQFF.

The V and J genes are TRBV9 and TRBJ2-3; unclear D gene. Trimming stripped 4 bases from V and 9 bases from J, with 12 bases between. CDR3 length equals 12 residues. Per germline, CDR1 SGDLS and CDR2 YYNGEE. The CDR3 is CASSPGSSTQYF. CDR3 DNA: TGTGCCAGCAGCCCCGGCTCGAGCACGCAGTATTTT.

This clone came up a few times. V usage is TRBV10-3 and J usage is TRBJ1-3; a weak D match, TRBD1 (5 bases). Germline V gene lookup returns CDR1 ENHRY and CDR2 SYGVKD. CDR3 length: 18 amino acids. Trimming shortened V by 3 bases and J by 6 bases, and 24 bases separated the two germline ends. CDR3 amino acids: CAISDSGPWGFLKNTIYF. CDR3 nucleotide sequence: TGTGCCATCAGTGATAGCGGTCCTTGGGGGTTCCTTAAAAACACCATATATTTT.

V and J are TRBV14 and TRBJ2-1; 7 positions match TRBD2. V dropped 4 bases and J dropped 5; count of bases not matched to a gene: 8. Germline V gene data show CDR1 as SGHDN and CDR2 as FVKESK. CDR3 size: 15 residues. The CDR3 spells CASSLFGGGNNEQFF. As DNA, the CDR3 is TGTGCCAGCAGCCTGTTTGGGGGGGGAAACAATGAGCAGTTCTTC.

The CDR3 here is CAISEGTGEINQPQHF. The CDR3 region has the DNA TGTGCCATCAGTGAGGGAACAGGGGAGATCAATCAGCCCCAGCATTTT. The chain carries TRBV10-3 and TRBJ1-5, with TRBD1 matching 7 bases. The V gene end was trimmed by 2 bases and the J gene end by 3 bases; junction bases not matched to a gene: 7. The CDR3 is made up of 16 amino acids. Germline V gene lookup returns CDR1 ENHRY and CDR2 SYGVKD.